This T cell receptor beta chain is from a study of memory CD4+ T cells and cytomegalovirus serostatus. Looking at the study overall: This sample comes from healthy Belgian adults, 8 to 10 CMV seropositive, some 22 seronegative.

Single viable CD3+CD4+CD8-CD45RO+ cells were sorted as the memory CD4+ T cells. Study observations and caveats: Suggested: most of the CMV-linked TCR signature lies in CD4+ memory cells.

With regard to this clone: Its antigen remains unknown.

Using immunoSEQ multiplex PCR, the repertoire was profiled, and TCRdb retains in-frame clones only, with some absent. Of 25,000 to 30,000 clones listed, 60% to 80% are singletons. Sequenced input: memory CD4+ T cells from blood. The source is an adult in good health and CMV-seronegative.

The CDR3 DNA reads TGTGCCAGCTCACCGACAGCCGGGGCCAACGTCCTGACTTTC. Translation gives CASSPTAGANVLTF. The chain has TRBV18 and TRBJ2-6, with D perhaps matching TRBD1 (5 bases). The CDR3 loop spans 14 amino acids. Germline V gives CDR1 KGHSH, CDR2 LQKENI. V lost 3 bases, J lost 4 bases, and 7 bases lay in between.